This passage covers 26 T cell receptor beta chains from one sample sequenced in a study of cytomegalovirus exposure and HLA in healthy donors. A multiplex PCR was run with 60 Vbeta primers and 13 Jbeta primers. Using immunoSEQ multiplex PCR, the repertoire was profiled, and TCRdb retains in-frame clones only, with some absent. The sample has tens of thousands of clones. The specimen was PBMCs. The receptors were sampled from a man younger than 35 in good health and CMV-seropositive.

The gene calls are TRBV7-3 and TRBJ2-7; D perhaps matches TRBD1 (5 bases). The CDR3 is made up of 11 amino acids. V dropped 2 bases and J dropped 7 bases, with 6 bases sitting between them. Germline CDR1 reads SGHTA; CDR2 reads FQGTGA. The CDR3 reads CASSLGAEQYF. Written as DNA, the CDR3 is TGTGCCAGCAGCTTAGGGGCGGAGCAGTACTTC.

This sequence joins TRBV6-1 and TRBJ1-2; D gene uncertain. This CDR3 spans 14 amino acids. Between the trimmed V and J ends, which lost 1 base and 5 bases, there was a span of 11 bases. CDR1 is MNHNS, CDR2 SASEGT, per germline. The CDR3 sequence is CASSEDRGRYGYTF. CDR3 bases: TGTGCCAGCAGTGAAGATCGGGGAAGGTATGGCTACACCTTC.

On this clone: Sequence at one end of the junction differs from germline and may be a read error. Different DNA sequences within this sample yield the same CDR3. The V gene is TRBV29-1, the J gene TRBJ2-6, with D maybe TRBD1 (7 bases). Germline values: CDR1 SQVTM, CDR2 ANQGSEA. The CDR3 sequence is 18 residues long. The CDR3 nucleotides read TGCAGCGTTGAAGAATCGGGACAGTCCCTTGGAGGGGCCAACGTCCTGACCTTC. Translated: CSVEESGQSLGGANVLTF. Supplemented by reference TRBV29-1 and TRBJ2-6, the full variable domain reads SAVISQKPSRDICQRGTSLTIQCQVDSQVTMMFWYRQQPGQSLTLIATANQGSEATYESGFVIDKFPISRPNLTFSTLTVSNMSPEDSSIYLCSVEESGQSLGGANVLTFGAGSRLTVL.

This CDR3 reads CASSEADSSYEQYF. The CDR3 DNA reads as TGTGCCAGCAGTGAAGCGGACAGCTCCTACGAGCAGTACTTC. J is TRBJ2-7 and V is TRBV6-1; possibly TRBD1 for D (6 bases). V was clipped by 0 bases and J by 0 bases, with 6 bases between them. CDR3 length: 14 amino acids. The germline V gene has CDR1 MNHNS and CDR2 SASEGT.

A word on this clone: A read error may account for a junction end that differs from germline. The same CDR3 can be traced to other DNA sequences in this sample. V gene TRBV28 combines with J gene TRBJ1-1; tentatively, D is TRBD1 (5 bases). This CDR3 comprises 13 residues. Germline-derived CDR1 and CDR2 are MDHEN and SYDVKM. For the CDR3, the DNA is TGCGCCAGCAGGCCGGGGGGGTATTCTGAAGCTTTCTTT. It codes for CASRPGGYSEAFF.

The chain has TRBV28 and TRBJ1-3; D ambiguous. Trimming stripped 2 bases from V and 4 bases from J, with 9 bases between. CDR3 length: 14 residues. Germline V gives CDR1 MDHEN, CDR2 SYDVKM. CDR3: CASSLTVRGNTIYF. The CDR3 nucleotides are TGTGCCAGCAGTTTAACGGTCCGAGGAAACACCATATATTTT. The variable domain in full, completed from reference TRBV28 and TRBJ1-3, reads DVKVTQSSRYLVKRTGEKVFLECVQDMDHENMFWYRQDPGLGLRLIYFSYDVKMKEKGDIPEGYSVSREKKERFSLILESASTNQTSMYLCASSLTVRGNTIYFGEGSWLTVV.

The chain recombines TRBV27 with TRBJ2-7; weak D call: TRBD2 (6 bases). The CDR3 is 15 amino acids. With 6 bases removed from V and 9 bases from J, the gap between germline ends came to 24 bases. CDR1 and CDR2 from the germline V gene are MNHEY and SMNVEV (reference sequence). In nucleotides, the CDR3 is TGTGCCAGCAGCCCCGGGCGGGGCCTTTCGTTTGGGCAGTACTTC. This encodes CASSPGRGLSFGQYF.

V and J are TRBV13 and TRBJ1-1, with 9 bases matching TRBD1. The CDR3 extends over 14 amino acids. The trim removed 3 bases at V and 4 bases at J, leaving 3 bases unmatched. CDR1 and CDR2 (germline): PRHDT, FYEKMQ (reference sequence). The CDR3 DNA is TGTGCCAGCAGCTTCCGGGACAGGGCCACTGAAGCTTTCTTT. Translated, it gives CASSFRDRATEAFF.

This chain joins TRBV19 and TRBJ1-5; 11 positions agree with TRBD1. The CDR3 sequence is 16 residues long. Losses at the gene ends were 6 bases for V and 4 bases for J; bases not matched to a gene: 8. CDR1 and CDR2 (germline): LNHDA, SQIVND (reference sequence). CDR3 in DNA: TGTGCCAGTAGCAAGCACGGGACAGGGGGTAATCAGCCCCAGCATTTT. Its protein product is CASSKHGTGGNQPQHF.

The CDR3 loop reads CASHWREGGEQYF. The CDR3 DNA reads as TGTGCCAGCCACTGGCGGGAGGGAGGAGAGCAGTACTTC. V usage is TRBV5-4 and J usage is TRBJ2-7; TRBD2 matches 9 bases. With V trimmed by 7 bases and J by 7 bases, 9 bases remained unmatched. Germline CDR1 SGHNT, CDR2 YYREEE (reference sequence). The CDR3 consists of 13 residues.

The V call is TRBV2, the J call TRBJ2-1; the D gene is possibly TRBD1 (6 bases). Trimming left V 5 bases short and J 5 bases short, with 19 bases between. The CDR3 is 16 amino acids. Germline CDR1 reads SNHLY; CDR2 reads FYNNEI. The CDR3 coding sequence is TGTGCCAGCAGTCCGACCTGGGGGCTAGCTCACAATGAGCAGTTCTTC. Protein product: CASSPTWGLAHNEQFF.

Concerning this clone itself: Its ends do not fully match the called genes, so a read error is possible. The J gene is TRBJ1-5, the V gene TRBV7-7; no clear D gene. Germline CDR1 and CDR2: SSHAT and FNYEAQ (reference sequence). The CDR3 length is 18 residues. The CDR3 reads CASSPKVIADPSNQPQHF. CDR3 bases: TGTGCCAGCAGCCCTAAAGTAATCGCAGACCCTAGCAATCAACCCCAGCATTTT.

J is TRBJ1-1 and V is TRBV6-1; D unclear. The CDR3 spans 13 residues. CDR1 is MNHNS, CDR2 SASEGT, per germline. V shed 5 bases and J shed 0 bases, with 7 bases lying between them. The DNA for the CDR3 is TGTGCCAGCAGTAGTCGGGTGAACACTGAAGCTTTCTTT. It encodes CASSSRVNTEAFF.

The genes are TRBV19 and TRBJ2-7; a weak D match, TRBD2 (5 bases). Trimming took 7 bases from V and 3 from J, leaving 19 bases between them. This CDR3 contains 15 residues. Per the germline V gene, CDR1 is LNHDA and CDR2 is SQIVND (reference sequence). The CDR3 DNA reads as TGTGCCAGTAAAGTCGAGGGAACGGATCTCTACGAGCAGTACTTC. This gives the protein CASKVEGTDLYEQYF.

The rearrangement uses TRBV11-2 and TRBJ1-1, with a tentative D call TRBD1 (5 bases). The CDR3 is 10 residues long. CDR1 and CDR2 (germline): SGHAT, FQNNGV. V was clipped by 8 bases and J by 10 bases, with 11 bases between them. The CDR3 protein is CASGRDPAFF. CDR3 nucleotides: TGTGCCAGCGGCAGGGATCCAGCTTTCTTT.

The V and J genes are TRBV9 and TRBJ2-3; TRBD1 aligns across 9 bases. The V segment lost 0 bases and the J segment 3 bases; nucleotides outside the gene matches: 2. Per the germline V gene, CDR1 is SGDLS and CDR2 is YYNGEE. This CDR3 is 15 amino acids long. DNA of the CDR3: TGTGCCAGCAGCGTAGAGGGACAGGGAACAGATACGCAGTATTTT. Amino acid sequence: CASSVEGQGTDTQYF.

This rearrangement joins TRBV30 to TRBJ2-5; 7 bases are shared with TRBD2. The J call is in doubt because the DNA end fits TRBJ2-7 better. Per the germline V gene, CDR1 is GTSNPN and CDR2 is SVGIG (reference sequence). The CDR3 consists of 13 residues. This CDR3 reads CASRVTSNYEQYF. The DNA for the CDR3 is TGTGCCTCGAGGGTGACTAGCAACTACGAGCAGTACTTC.

The V gene is TRBV19, the J gene TRBJ1-2, with 7 bases identical to TRBD1. This CDR3 is built from 12 residues. V trimming: 6 bases; J trimming: 8 bases; junction bases outside the gene matches: 6. Germline V lookup: CDR1 LNHDA, CDR2 SQIVND (reference sequence). As DNA, the CDR3 is TGTGCCAGTAGCCAGACAGGGAGAGGCTACACCTTC. This encodes CASSQTGRGYTF.

This sequence joins TRBV7-8 and TRBJ2-1, with 8 bases fitting TRBD2. Germline V gene sequence: CDR1 SGHVS, CDR2 FQNEAQ. The V segment lost 1 base and the J segment 4 bases; nucleotides outside the gene matches: 9. This CDR3 contains 17 residues. CDR3 nucleotide sequence: TGTGCCAGCAGCTTAGTGAGAGCGGGCGGGAGGTACAATGAGCAGTTCTTC. It encodes CASSLVRAGGRYNEQFF.

About this clone itself: Germline is not matched at one junction end, which may reflect a read error. This chain uses TRBV7-7 with TRBJ2-1, with TRBD1 matching over 9 bases. The CDR3 is 16 amino acids. Germline CDR1 and CDR2: SSHAT and FNYEAQ (reference sequence). The CDR3 coding sequence is TGTGCTAGCAGCCCCTCCGGACAGGGGCCCTACAATGAGCAGTTCTTC. The encoded protein is CASSPSGQGPYNEQFF.

The chain joins TRBV5-6 to TRBJ1-2, with D possibly being TRBD1 (5 bases). V was pared by 9 bases and J by 8 bases, with 20 bases between. Germline CDR1 SGHDT, CDR2 YYEEEE. The CDR3 consists of 13 residues. CDR3 residues: CATRLQGEEGYTF. The CDR3 DNA reads TGTGCCACCCGCTTGCAGGGCGAGGAGGGCTACACCTTC.

CDR3 loop: CAISTGTKNSPLHF. CDR3 coding DNA: TGTGCCATCAGTACCGGGACAAAGAATTCACCCCTCCACTTT. The chain is built from TRBV10-3 and TRBJ1-6; tentative D call: TRBD1 (6 bases). This CDR3 has 14 amino acids. Between the trimmed V and J ends, which lost 5 bases and 7 bases, there was a span of 12 bases. Germline V lookup: CDR1 ENHRY, CDR2 SYGVKD.

The rearrangement uses TRBV5-1 and TRBJ1-5; 10 nucleotides match TRBD1. CDR3 length: 13 amino acids. Germline-derived CDR1 and CDR2 are SGHRS and YFSETQ. J lost 11 bases, V lost 5 bases, and 7 bases had no gene match. CDR3 amino acids: CASSRDRGWAQHF. The CDR3 nucleotides read TGCGCCAGCAGTCGGGACAGGGGATGGGCCCAGCATTTT.

The chain uses TRBV11-3 and TRBJ1-6, with a weak D call TRBD1 (5 bases). V lost 5 bases to trimming and J lost 14 bases, with 13 bases between them. This CDR3 comprises 12 residues. The germline gives CDR1 SGHNT, CDR2 YENEEA. The CDR3 DNA is TGTGCCAGCAGCCCTCGGGGGGGGGCCCTCCACTTT. Protein: CASSPRGGALHF.

This chain uses TRBV2 with TRBJ1-5; D is undetermined. The CDR3 is 14 amino acids. Trimming stripped 6 bases from V and 0 bases from J, with 9 bases between. Germline V CDR1 and CDR2: SNHLY, FYNNEI. CDR3 sequence: CASRFTDSNQPQHF. CDR3 nucleotides: TGTGCCAGCAGGTTTACAGATAGCAATCAGCCCCAGCATTTT.

V gene TRBV5-1 combines with J gene TRBJ1-4, with 9 bases that match TRBD1. Germline V CDR1 and CDR2: SGHRS, YFSETQ. The CDR3 length is 15 residues. V trimming: 4 bases; J trimming: 7 bases; junction bases outside the gene matches: 8. In DNA form, the CDR3 reads TGCGCCAGCAGCCTTGGTGGGACAGGGCGTGAAAAACTGTTTTTT. Translated, it gives CASSLGGTGREKLFF.